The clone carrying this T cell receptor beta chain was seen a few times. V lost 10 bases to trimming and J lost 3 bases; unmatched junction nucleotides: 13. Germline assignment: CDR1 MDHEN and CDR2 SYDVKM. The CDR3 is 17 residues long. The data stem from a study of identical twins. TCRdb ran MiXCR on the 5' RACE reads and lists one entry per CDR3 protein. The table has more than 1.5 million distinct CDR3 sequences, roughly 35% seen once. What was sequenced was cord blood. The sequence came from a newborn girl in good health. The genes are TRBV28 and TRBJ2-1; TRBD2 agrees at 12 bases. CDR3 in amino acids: CATGPRRTSGIYNEQFF. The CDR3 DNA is TGTGCCACGGGGCCTAGAAGGACTAGCGGGATCTACAATGAGCAGTTCTTC.